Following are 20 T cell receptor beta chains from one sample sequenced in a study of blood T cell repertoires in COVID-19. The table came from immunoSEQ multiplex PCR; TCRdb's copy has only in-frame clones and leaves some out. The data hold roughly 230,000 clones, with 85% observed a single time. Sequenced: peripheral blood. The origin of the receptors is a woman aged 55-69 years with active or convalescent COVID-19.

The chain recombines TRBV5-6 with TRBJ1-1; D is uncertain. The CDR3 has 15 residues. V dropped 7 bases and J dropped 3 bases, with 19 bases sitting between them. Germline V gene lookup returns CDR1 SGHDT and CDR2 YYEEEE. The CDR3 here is CASASRRSSYTEAFF. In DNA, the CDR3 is TGTGCCAGCGCCTCCCGTCGGTCCTCGTACACTGAAGCTTTCTTT.

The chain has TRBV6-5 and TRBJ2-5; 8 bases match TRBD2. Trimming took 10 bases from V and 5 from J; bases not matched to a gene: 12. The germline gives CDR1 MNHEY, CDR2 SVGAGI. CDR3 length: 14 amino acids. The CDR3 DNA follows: TGTGCCACCACGGGACTAGAGGTTTGGGAGACCCAGTACTTC. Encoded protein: CATTGLEVWETQYF.

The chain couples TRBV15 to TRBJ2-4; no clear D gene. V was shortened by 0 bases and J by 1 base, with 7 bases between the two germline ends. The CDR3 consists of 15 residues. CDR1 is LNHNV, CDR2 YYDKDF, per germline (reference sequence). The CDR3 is CATSREAGAKNIQYF. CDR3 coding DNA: TGTGCCACCAGCAGAGAAGCCGGGGCCAAAAACATTCAGTACTTC.

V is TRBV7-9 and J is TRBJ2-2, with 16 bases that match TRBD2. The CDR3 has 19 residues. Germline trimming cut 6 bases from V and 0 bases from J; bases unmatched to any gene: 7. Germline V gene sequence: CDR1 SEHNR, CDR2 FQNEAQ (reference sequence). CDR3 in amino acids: CASRSGTSGRASNTGELFF. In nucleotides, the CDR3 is TGTGCCAGCAGAAGTGGGACTAGCGGGAGGGCCTCGAACACCGGGGAGCTGTTTTTT.

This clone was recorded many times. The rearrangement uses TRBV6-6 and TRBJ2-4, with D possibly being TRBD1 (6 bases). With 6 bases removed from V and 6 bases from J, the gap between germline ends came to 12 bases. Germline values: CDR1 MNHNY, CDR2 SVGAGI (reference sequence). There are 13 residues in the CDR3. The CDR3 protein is CASRHREGNIQYF. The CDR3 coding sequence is TGTGCCAGCAGACACAGGGAAGGAAACATTCAGTACTTC.

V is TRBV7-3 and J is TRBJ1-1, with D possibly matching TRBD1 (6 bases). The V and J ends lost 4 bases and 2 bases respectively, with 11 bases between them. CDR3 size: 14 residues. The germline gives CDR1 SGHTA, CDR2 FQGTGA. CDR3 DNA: TGTGCCAGCAGCTCCCGACAGGCTAACACTGAAGCTTTCTTT. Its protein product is CASSSRQANTEAFF.

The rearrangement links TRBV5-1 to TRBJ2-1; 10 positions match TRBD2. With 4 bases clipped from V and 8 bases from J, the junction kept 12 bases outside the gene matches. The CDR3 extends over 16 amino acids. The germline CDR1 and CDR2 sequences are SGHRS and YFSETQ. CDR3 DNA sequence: TGCGCCAGCAGCACTGGAGCGGCTAGCGGGAGACATGAGCAGTTCTTC. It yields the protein CASSTGAASGRHEQFF.

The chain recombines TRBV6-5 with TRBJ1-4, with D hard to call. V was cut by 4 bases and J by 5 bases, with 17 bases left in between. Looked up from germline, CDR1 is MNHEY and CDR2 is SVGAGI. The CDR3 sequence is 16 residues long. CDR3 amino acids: CASSSAPATLNEKLFF. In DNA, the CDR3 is TGTGCCAGCAGTTCTGCGCCCGCGACACTGAATGAAAAACTGTTTTTT.

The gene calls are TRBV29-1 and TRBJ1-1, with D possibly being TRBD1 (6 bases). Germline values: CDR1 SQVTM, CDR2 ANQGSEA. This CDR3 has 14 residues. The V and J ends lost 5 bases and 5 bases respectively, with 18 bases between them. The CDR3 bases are TGCAGCGTTTCCGGACAGCCACTTGGGACTGAAGCTTTCTTT. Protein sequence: CSVSGQPLGTEAFF.

The CDR3 sequence: CASRVTGVGGELFF. The CDR3 DNA sequence: TGTGCCAGCAGGGTGACAGGGGTCGGCGGGGAGCTGTTTTTT. The chain joins TRBV2 to TRBJ2-2; 8 positions match TRBD1. V shed 6 bases, J shed 7 bases, and the junction held 7 bases outside the gene matches. The length of the CDR3 is 14 residues. Germline values: CDR1 SNHLY, CDR2 FYNNEI.

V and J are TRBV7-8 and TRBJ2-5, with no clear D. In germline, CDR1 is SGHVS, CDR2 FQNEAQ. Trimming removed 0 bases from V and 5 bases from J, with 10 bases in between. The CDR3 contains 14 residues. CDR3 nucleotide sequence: TGTGCCAGCAGCTTAGCGGCAGATCAGGAGACCCAGTACTTC. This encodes CASSLAADQETQYF.

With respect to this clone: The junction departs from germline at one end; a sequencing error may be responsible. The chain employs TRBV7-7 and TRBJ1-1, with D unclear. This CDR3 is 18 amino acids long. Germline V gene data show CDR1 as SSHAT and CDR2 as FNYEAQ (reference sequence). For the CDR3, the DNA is TGTGCTAGCAGCTTAGATCTGTCGATGCCCAACGGGGACACTGAAGCTTTCTTT. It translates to CASSLDLSMPNGDTEAFF.

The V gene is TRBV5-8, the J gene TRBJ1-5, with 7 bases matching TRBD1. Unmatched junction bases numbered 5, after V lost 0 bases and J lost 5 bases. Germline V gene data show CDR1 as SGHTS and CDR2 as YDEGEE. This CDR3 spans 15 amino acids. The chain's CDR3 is CASSLAGQRHQPQHF. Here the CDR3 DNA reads TGTGCCAGCAGCTTGGCGGGACAGAGGCATCAGCCCCAGCATTTT.

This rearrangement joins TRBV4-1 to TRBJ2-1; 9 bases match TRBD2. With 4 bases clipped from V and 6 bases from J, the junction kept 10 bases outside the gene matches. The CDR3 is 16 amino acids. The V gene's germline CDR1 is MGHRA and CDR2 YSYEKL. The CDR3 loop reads CASSPRVAGDGNEQFF. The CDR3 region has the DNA TGCGCCAGCAGCCCCCGGGTAGCGGGAGATGGCAATGAGCAGTTCTTC.

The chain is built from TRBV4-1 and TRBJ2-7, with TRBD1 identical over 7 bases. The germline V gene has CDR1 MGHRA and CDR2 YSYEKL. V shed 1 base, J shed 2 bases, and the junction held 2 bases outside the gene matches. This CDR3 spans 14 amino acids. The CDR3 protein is CASSQVDRTYEQYF. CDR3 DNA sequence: TGCGCCAGCAGCCAAGTGGACAGGACCTACGAGCAGTACTTC.

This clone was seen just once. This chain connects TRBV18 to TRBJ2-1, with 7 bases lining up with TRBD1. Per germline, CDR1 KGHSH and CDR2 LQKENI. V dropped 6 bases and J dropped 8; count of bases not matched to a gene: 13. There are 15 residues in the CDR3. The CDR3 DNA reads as TGTGCCAGCTCCCCGTACAGGGGCAGTACTGATGAGCAGTTCTTC. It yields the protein CASSPYRGSTDEQFF.

The CDR3 nucleotides are TGTGCCAGCAGTTGGACAGCCCTTCTCTCCTACGAGCAGTACTTC. This codes for CASSWTALLSYEQYF. The chain links TRBV6-5 to TRBJ2-7; perhaps TRBD1 as D (6 bases). Trimming took off 4 bases at V and 0 bases at J, with 13 bases between the two ends. The CDR3 is made up of 15 amino acids. The V gene's germline CDR1 is MNHEY and CDR2 SVGAGI.

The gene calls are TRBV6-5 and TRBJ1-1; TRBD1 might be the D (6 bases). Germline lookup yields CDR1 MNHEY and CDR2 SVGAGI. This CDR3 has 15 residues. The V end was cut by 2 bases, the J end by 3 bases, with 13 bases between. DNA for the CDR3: TGTGCCAGCAGTTACGGTCCAGGGGAAGACACTGAAGCTTTCTTT. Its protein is CASSYGPGEDTEAFF.

CDR3 amino acids: CASSPGRGKDEQYF. The CDR3, as DNA: TGTGCCAGCAGCCCCGGTAGGGGGAAGGACGAGCAGTACTTC. The chain is built from TRBV5-4 and TRBJ2-7; D might be TRBD1 (6 bases). Trimming took 4 bases from V and 5 from J, leaving 16 bases between them. The germline V gene has CDR1 SGHNT and CDR2 YYREEE (reference sequence). The CDR3 has 14 residues.

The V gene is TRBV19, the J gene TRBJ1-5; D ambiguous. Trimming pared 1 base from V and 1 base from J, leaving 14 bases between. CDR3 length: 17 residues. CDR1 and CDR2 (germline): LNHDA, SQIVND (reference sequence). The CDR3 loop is CASSIAVGDISNQPQHF. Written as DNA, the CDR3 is TGTGCCAGTAGTATAGCAGTGGGAGATATCAGCAATCAGCCCCAGCATTTT.